This TCR beta chain was profiled in a study of T cell responses to AZD1222 COVID-19 vaccine. Sequencing was performed with immunoSEQ multiplex PCR; in TCRdb, only in-frame clones are kept and a portion is missing. This sample has about 170,000 clones; roughly 92% occur once, and the top ten carry around 1.5%. Germline trimming cut 3 bases from V and 5 bases from J; bases unmatched to any gene: 9. Germline CDR1 SGDLS, CDR2 YYNGEE. This CDR3 is 16 amino acids long. General observations from the study: Nearly half of unique spike-specific TCRs reportedly avoided B.1.351 and B.1.1.7 mutated regions. Baseline serology detected seropositivity in only a handful of AZD1222 recipients.

To note about this clone: What it binds is unknown.

This chain connects TRBV9 to TRBJ2-1; 9 bases agree with TRBD2. The clonotype originates from an adult in good health. Sequenced material: peripheral blood, taken on day 0 of AZD1222 vaccination. The CDR3 DNA follows: TGTGCCAGCAGCGCGTCTCTAGCGGGGTCCCACAATGAGCAGTTCTTC. Its protein is CASSASLAGSHNEQFF. Together with reference TRBV9 and TRBJ2-1, the CDR3 gives the full variable domain: DSGVTQTPKHLITATGQRVTLRCSPRSGDLSVYWYQQSLDQGLQFLIQYYNGEERAKGNILERFSAQQFPDLHSELNLSSLELGDSALYFCASSASLAGSHNEQFFGPGTRLTVL.